The T cell receptor (beta chain) under discussion was sequenced for a study of shared clonotypes between healthy human individuals. This CDR3 comprises 16 residues. Germline V CDR1 and CDR2: SGHNT, YYREEE (reference sequence). V shed 4 bases and J shed 0 bases, with 13 bases lying between them. The study drew its donors from healthy HIV-negative adults without recent acute infections or vaccinations. Regarding the study as a whole: Blood was the only sampled material, and tissue repertoires likely differ.

For every subset, genomic DNA was evenly distributed across several immunoSEQ plates. TCRdb's copy holds only in-frame clones and misses some; the assay was immunoSEQ multiplex PCR. The table includes over a million clones, over 95% detected once. To note about this clone: The target antigen is unknown.

The sample comprised naive CD4+ T cells sorted from blood. The subset: CD45RA+ positively selected. This clonotype was sampled from a man aged 30 to 45 in good health. V usage is TRBV5-4 and J usage is TRBJ2-2, with D uncertain. CDR3 region: CASSAQSAPNTGELFF. The CDR3 nucleotides are TGTGCCAGCAGCGCCCAAAGCGCCCCGAACACCGGGGAGCTGTTTTTT.